This TCR beta chain was sequenced in a study of cytomegalovirus exposure and HLA in healthy donors. Study-wide findings and caveats: Altogether, 150 to 200 TCR beta chains were recorded as cytomegalovirus-associated. CMV serostatus was the only recorded immune exposure for donors.

Primers for the PCR totalled 60 Vbeta and 13 Jbeta. The method was immunoSEQ multiplex PCR; TCRdb's version includes in-frame clones alone and lacks a portion of them. Of approximately 100,000 clones listed, roughly 82% are singletons. Details on this clone: The antigen is not known.

The CDR3 length is 13 residues. Germline loops: CDR1 SGHDT, CDR2 YYEEEE. V lost 3 bases, J lost 8 bases, and 14 bases lay in between. The specimen was PBMCs. The TCR sequence derives from a man aged 40-55 years in good health and CMV-seropositive. The chain is built from TRBV5-6 and TRBJ1-2, with D perhaps TRBD1 (5 bases). The CDR3 protein is CASSWVGDWGYTF. CDR3 in DNA: TGTGCCAGCAGCTGGGTGGGGGACTGGGGCTACACCTTC.